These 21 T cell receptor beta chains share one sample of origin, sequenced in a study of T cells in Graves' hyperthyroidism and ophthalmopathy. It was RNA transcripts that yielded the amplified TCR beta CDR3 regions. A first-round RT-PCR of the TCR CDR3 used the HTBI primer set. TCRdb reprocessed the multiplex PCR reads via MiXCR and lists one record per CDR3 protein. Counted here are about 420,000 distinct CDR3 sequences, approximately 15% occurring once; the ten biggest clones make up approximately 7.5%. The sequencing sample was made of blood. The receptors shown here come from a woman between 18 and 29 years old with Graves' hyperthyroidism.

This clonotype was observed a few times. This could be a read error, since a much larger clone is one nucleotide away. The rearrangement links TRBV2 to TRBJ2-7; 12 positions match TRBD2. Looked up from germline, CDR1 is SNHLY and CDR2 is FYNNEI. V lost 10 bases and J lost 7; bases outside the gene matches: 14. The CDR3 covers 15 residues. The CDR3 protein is CANIPTGTSGFEQYF. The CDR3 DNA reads TGTGCCAACATCCCGACCGGGACTAGCGGGTTTGAGCAGTACTTC.

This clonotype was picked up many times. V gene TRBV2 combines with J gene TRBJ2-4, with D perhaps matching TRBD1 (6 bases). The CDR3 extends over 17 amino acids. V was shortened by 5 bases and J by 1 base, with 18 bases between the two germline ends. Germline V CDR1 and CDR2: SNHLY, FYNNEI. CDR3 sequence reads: CASSQSEWDMAKNIQYF. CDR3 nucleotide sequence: TGTGCCAGCAGTCAATCGGAATGGGACATGGCCAAAAACATTCAGTACTTC.

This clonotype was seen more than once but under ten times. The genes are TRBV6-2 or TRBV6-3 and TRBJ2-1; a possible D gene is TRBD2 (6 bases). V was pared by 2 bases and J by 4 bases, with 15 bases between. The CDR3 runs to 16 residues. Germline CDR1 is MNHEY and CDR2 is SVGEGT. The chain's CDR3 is CASSYDAGNPYNEQFF. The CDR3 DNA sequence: TGTGCCAGCAGTTACGACGCGGGGAACCCGTACAATGAGCAGTTCTTC.

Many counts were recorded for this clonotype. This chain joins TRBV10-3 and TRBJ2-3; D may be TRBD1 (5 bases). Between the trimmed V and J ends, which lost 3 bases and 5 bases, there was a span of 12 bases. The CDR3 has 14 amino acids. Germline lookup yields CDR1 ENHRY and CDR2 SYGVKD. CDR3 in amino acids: CAISDPLGEDTQYF. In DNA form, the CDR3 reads TGTGCCATCAGTGACCCCTTAGGGGAAGATACGCAGTATTTT.

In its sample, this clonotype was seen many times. The CDR3, as DNA: TGCAGTGCTAGAGATCTTTTCGGGGGGCACCGTTCTCAGCCCCAGCATTTT. Translated, it gives CSARDLFGGHRSQPQHF. This sequence joins TRBV20-1 and TRBJ1-5, with a tentative D call TRBD1 (6 bases). Germline assignment: CDR1 DFQATT and CDR2 SNEGSKA (reference sequence). The CDR3 is 17 residues long. V was clipped by 0 bases and J by 6 bases, with 21 bases between them.

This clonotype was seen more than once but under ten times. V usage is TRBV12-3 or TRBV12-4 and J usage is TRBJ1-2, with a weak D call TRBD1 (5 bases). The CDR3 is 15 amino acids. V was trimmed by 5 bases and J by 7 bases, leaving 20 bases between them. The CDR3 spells CASSPQGRGVSGYTF. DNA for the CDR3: TGTGCCAGCAGTCCTCAGGGTCGAGGGGTCTCTGGCTACACCTTC.

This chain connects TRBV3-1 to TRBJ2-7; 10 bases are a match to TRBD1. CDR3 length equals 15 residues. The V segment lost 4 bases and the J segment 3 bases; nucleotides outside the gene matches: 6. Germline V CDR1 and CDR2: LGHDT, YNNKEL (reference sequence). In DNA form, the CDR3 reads TGTGCCAGCAGCCGCTCTCGGACAGGGGGCTACGAGCAGTACTTC. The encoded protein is CASSRSRTGGYEQYF.

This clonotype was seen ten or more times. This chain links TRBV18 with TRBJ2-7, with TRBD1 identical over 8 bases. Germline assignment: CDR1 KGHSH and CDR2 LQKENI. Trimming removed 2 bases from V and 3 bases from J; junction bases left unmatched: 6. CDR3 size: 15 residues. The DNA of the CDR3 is TGTGCCAGCTCACCATCGGACAGGGCAATCTACGAGCAGTACTTC. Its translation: CASSPSDRAIYEQYF.

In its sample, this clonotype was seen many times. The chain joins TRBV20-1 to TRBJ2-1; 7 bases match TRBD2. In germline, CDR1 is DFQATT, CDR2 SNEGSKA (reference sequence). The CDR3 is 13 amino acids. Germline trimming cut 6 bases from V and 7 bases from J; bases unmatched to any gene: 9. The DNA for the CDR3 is TGCAGTGCCCACGGGGGGTTTATGAATGAGCAGTTCTTC. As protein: CSAHGGFMNEQFF.

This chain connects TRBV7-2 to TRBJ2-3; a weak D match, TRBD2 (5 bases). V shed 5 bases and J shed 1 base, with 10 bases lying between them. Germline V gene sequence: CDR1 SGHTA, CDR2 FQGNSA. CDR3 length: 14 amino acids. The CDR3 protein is CASSPGVGTDTQYF. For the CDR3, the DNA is TGTGCCAGCAGCCCCGGGGTGGGCACAGATACGCAGTATTTT.

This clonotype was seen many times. In nucleotides, the CDR3 is TGCAGTGCTAGAGAGTCGGGACGTATGAACACCGGGGAGCTGTTTTTT. It is translated as CSARESGRMNTGELFF. This chain connects TRBV20-1 to TRBJ2-2; D is possibly TRBD1 or TRBD2 (5 bases each). The V gene's germline CDR1 is DFQATT and CDR2 SNEGSKA (reference sequence). V lost 0 bases, J lost 1 base, and 12 bases lay in between. This CDR3 spans 16 amino acids.

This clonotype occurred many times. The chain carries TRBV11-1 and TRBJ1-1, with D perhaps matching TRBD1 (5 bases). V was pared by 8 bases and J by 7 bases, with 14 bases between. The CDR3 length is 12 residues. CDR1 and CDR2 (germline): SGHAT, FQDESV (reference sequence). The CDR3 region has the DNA TGTGCCAGCGGGCCCAGGGCAGGTGAAGCTTTCTTT. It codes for CASGPRAGEAFF.

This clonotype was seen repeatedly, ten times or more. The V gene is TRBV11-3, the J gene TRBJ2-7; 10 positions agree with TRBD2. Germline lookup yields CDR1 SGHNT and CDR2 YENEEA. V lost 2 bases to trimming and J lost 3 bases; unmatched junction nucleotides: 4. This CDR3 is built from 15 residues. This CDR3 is CASSLRTSGIYEQYF. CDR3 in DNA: TGTGCCAGCAGCTTACGAACTAGCGGGATCTACGAGCAGTACTTC. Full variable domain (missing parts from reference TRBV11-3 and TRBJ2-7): EAGVVQSPRYKIIEKKQPVAFWCNPISGHNTLYWYLQNLGQGPELLIRYENEEAVDDSQLPKDRFSAERLKGVDSTLKIQPAELGDSAVYLCASSLRTSGIYEQYFGPGTRLTVT.

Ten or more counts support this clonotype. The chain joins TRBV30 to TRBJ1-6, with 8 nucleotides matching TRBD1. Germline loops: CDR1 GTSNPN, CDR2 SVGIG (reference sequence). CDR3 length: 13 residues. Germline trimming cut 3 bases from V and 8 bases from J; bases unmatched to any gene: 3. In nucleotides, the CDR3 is TGTGCCTGGAGCGGACAGGGCGATTCACCCCTCCACTTT. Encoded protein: CAWSGQGDSPLHF.

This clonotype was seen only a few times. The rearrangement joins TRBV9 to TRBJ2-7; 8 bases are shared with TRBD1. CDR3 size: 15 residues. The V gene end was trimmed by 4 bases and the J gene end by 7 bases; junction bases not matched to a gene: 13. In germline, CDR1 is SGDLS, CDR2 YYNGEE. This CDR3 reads CASSTGQAHGWEQYF. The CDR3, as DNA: TGTGCCAGCAGCACGGGACAGGCCCACGGCTGGGAGCAGTACTTC.

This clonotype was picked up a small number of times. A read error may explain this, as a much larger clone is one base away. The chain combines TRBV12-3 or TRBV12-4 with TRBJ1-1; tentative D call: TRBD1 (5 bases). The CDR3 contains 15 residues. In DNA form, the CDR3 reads TGTACCAGCAGGCAGTTTTGGGGGGGGGGGACTGAAGCTTTCTTT. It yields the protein CTSRQFWGGGTEAFF.

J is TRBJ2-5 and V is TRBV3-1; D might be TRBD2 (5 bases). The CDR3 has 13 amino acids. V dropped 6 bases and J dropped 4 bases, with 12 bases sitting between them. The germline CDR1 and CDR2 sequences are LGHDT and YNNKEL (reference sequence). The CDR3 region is CASRADLRETQYF. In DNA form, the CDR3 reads TGTGCCAGCAGAGCGGACTTGCGAGAGACCCAGTACTTC.

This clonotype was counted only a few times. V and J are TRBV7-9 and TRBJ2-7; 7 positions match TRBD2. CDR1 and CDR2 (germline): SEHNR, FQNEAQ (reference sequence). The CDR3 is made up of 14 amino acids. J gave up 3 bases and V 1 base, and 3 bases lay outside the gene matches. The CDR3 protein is CASSLGGSFYEQYF. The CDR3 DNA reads TGTGCCAGCAGCTTAGGCGGGAGCTTCTACGAGCAGTACTTC. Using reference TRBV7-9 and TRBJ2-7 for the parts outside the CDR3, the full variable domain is DTGVSQNPRHKITKRGQNVTFRCDPISEHNRLYWYRQTLGQGPEFLTYFQNEAQLEKSRLLSDRFSAERPKGSFSTLEIQRTEQGDSAMYLCASSLGGSFYEQYFGPGTRLTVT.

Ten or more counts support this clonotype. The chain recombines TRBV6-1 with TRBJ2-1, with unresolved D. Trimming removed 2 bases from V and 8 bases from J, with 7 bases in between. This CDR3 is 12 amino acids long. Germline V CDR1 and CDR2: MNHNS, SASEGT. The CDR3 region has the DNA TGTGCCAGCAGTGAATGGCAGGATGAGCAGTTCTTC. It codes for CASSEWQDEQFF.

The CDR3 nucleotides read TGTGCCAGCAGCAGCGGACCCGGCGCTTTCTTT. Encoded protein: CASSSGPGAFF. The chain is built from TRBV11-1 and TRBJ1-1, with D hard to call. The CDR3 has 11 residues. With 5 bases removed from V and 11 bases from J, the gap between germline ends came to 12 bases. Germline V lookup: CDR1 SGHAT, CDR2 FQDESV (reference sequence). The variable domain in full, completed from reference TRBV11-1 and TRBJ1-1, reads EAEVAQSPRYKITEKSQAVAFWCDPISGHATLYWYRQILGQGPELLVQFQDESVVDDSQLPKDRFSAERLKGVDSTLKIQPAELGDSAMYLCASSSGPGAFFGQGTRLTVV.

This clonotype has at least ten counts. CDR3 loop: CASSLSAGQAETQYF. The CDR3 DNA follows: TGTGCCAGCAGCTTATCAGCGGGACAAGCGGAGACCCAGTACTTC. This sequence joins TRBV7-9 and TRBJ2-5, with D perhaps matching TRBD2 (7 bases). This CDR3 comprises 15 residues. V was pared by 2 bases and J by 5 bases, with 15 bases between. CDR1 is SEHNR, CDR2 FQNEAQ, per germline (reference sequence).